A single sample gave rise to the 27 T cell receptor beta chains below, sequenced in a study of blood T cell repertoires in COVID-19. Profiling relied on immunoSEQ multiplex PCR, and the TCRdb table lists in-frame clones only, not all of them. The sample contains over 250,000 clones, about 87% of which appear only once. Source material: peripheral blood. The receptors stem from a man between 60 and 75 years old who had recovered from COVID-19.

DNA of the CDR3: TGTGCCAGCAGCGAGGGGGGGCGGAACGAGCAGTACTTC. Amino acid sequence: CASSEGGRNEQYF. This chain connects TRBV9 to TRBJ2-7; D may be TRBD2 (7 bases). The CDR3 has 13 residues. Germline loops: CDR1 SGDLS, CDR2 YYNGEE. The V gene lost 3 bases and the J gene lost 5 bases, with 12 bases spanning the gap.

V is TRBV4-1 and J is TRBJ2-1, with a weak D call TRBD1 (6 bases). Trimming left V 5 bases short and J 6 bases short, with 11 bases between. Germline assignment: CDR1 MGHRA and CDR2 YSYEKL. The CDR3 is 13 amino acids. CDR3 amino acids: CASSVVRGNEQFF. The CDR3 bases are TGCGCCAGCAGCGTCGTCAGGGGCAATGAGCAGTTCTTC.

V usage is TRBV4-2 and J usage is TRBJ1-1, with D unresolved. Germline CDR1 reads LGHNA; CDR2 reads YNFKEQ. Between the trimmed V and J ends, which lost 0 bases and 0 bases, there was a span of 5 bases. The CDR3 length is 14 residues. DNA of the CDR3: TGTGCCAGCAGCCAAGAACACATGAACACTGAAGCTTTCTTT. It encodes CASSQEHMNTEAFF.

J is TRBJ2-3 and V is TRBV11-1, with D unclear. Trimming stripped 1 base from V and 2 bases from J, with 4 bases between. The CDR3 runs to 13 residues. Per the germline V gene, CDR1 is SGHAT and CDR2 is FQDESV (reference sequence). The chain's CDR3 is CASSLGDTDTQYF. CDR3 bases: TGTGCCAGCAGCTTAGGAGACACAGATACGCAGTATTTT.

The chain links TRBV9 to TRBJ2-3, with 7 bases lining up with TRBD1. V was pared by 3 bases and J by 0 bases, with 13 bases of the junction left unmatched. From germline, CDR1 is SGDLS and CDR2 YYNGEE. This CDR3 comprises 18 residues. The chain's CDR3 is CASSATGQLPLSTDTQYF. The DNA of the CDR3 is TGTGCCAGCAGCGCTACGGGACAGCTTCCTTTGAGCACAGATACGCAGTATTTT. Looking up the rest from reference TRBV9 and TRBJ2-3 gives the full variable domain: DSGVTQTPKHLITATGQRVTLRCSPRSGDLSVYWYQQSLDQGLQFLIQYYNGEERAKGNILERFSAQQFPDLHSELNLSSLELGDSALYFCASSATGQLPLSTDTQYFGPGTRLTVL.

This chain uses TRBV20-1 with TRBJ1-1; TRBD1 aligns across 7 bases. J lost 4 bases, V lost 3 bases, and 8 bases had no gene match. The CDR3 has 14 amino acids. The germline gives CDR1 DFQATT, CDR2 SNEGSKA (reference sequence). CDR3 bases: TGCAGTGCTAGTCCCTCGACAGGGCGCACTGAAGCTTTCTTT. Translation gives CSASPSTGRTEAFF.

The count of this clone is one. This chain links TRBV7-2 with TRBJ1-4; possibly TRBD1 for D (5 bases). Germline V lookup: CDR1 SGHTA, CDR2 FQGNSA. The CDR3 length is 14 residues. Trimming shortened V by 5 bases and J by 7 bases, and 14 bases separated the two germline ends. The CDR3 here is CASSLGLGGEKLFF. DNA for the CDR3: TGTGCCAGCAGCCTGGGACTAGGAGGTGAAAAACTGTTTTTT.

A few counts support this clone. This chain uses TRBV4-2 with TRBJ1-4; 11 positions match TRBD1. The CDR3 loop spans 19 amino acids. The junction had 9 bases not matched to a gene; V was cut back by 1 base and J by 2 bases. Germline assignment: CDR1 LGHNA and CDR2 YNFKEQ. CDR3 amino acids: CASSQVLGTGGETNEKLFF. CDR3 coding DNA: TGTGCCAGCAGCCAAGTTCTAGGGACAGGGGGTGAGACTAATGAAAAACTGTTTTTT.

The chain links TRBV4-2 to TRBJ2-7, with a tentative D call TRBD2 (5 bases). This CDR3 region has 17 residues. V was shortened by 1 base and J by 7 bases, with 23 bases between the two germline ends. Germline V gives CDR1 LGHNA, CDR2 YNFKEQ. The CDR3 nucleotides read TGTGCCAGCAGCCAAGGAATCCACGGGTTTGCGGGCGGGGAGCAGTACTTC. Translated: CASSQGIHGFAGGEQYF.

The CDR3 reads CASTASGLYEQYF. CDR3 DNA sequence: TGTGCCAGCACGGCTAGCGGACTCTACGAGCAGTACTTC. The V and J genes are TRBV7-9 and TRBJ2-7; 7 positions match TRBD2. CDR1 SEHNR and CDR2 FQNEAQ come from the germline V gene (reference sequence). The CDR3 consists of 13 residues. V trimming: 7 bases; J trimming: 3 bases; junction bases outside the gene matches: 6. Variable domain in full (rest from reference TRBV7-9 and TRBJ2-7): DTGVSQNPRHKITKRGQNVTFRCDPISEHNRLYWYRQTLGQGPEFLTYFQNEAQLEKSRLLSDRFSAERPKGSFSTLEIQRTEQGDSAMYLCASTASGLYEQYFGPGTRLTVT.

The chain uses TRBV4-1 and TRBJ1-2, with 8 bases that match TRBD1. V lost 4 bases, J lost 4 bases, and 8 bases stayed unmatched. The V gene's germline CDR1 is MGHRA and CDR2 YSYEKL. The CDR3 has 15 amino acids. The CDR3 spells CASSPAGGGTYGYTF. The CDR3, as DNA: TGCGCCAGCAGCCCAGCAGGGGGCGGCACCTATGGCTACACCTTC.

This chain uses TRBV6-1 with TRBJ1-3; unclear D gene. V was trimmed by 2 bases and J by 0 bases, leaving 5 bases between them. In germline, CDR1 is MNHNS, CDR2 SASEGT. The CDR3 is made up of 14 amino acids. The chain's CDR3 is CASSELSSGNTIYF. The CDR3 nucleotides are TGTGCCAGCAGTGAATTGAGCTCTGGAAACACCATATATTTT.

The chain joins TRBV13 to TRBJ1-2; TRBD1 matches 7 bases. Per germline, CDR1 PRHDT and CDR2 FYEKMQ (reference sequence). The V segment lost 4 bases and the J segment 2 bases; nucleotides outside the gene matches: 13. The CDR3 is made up of 17 amino acids. CDR3 region: CASSWGIRTGKNYGYTF. The CDR3 DNA reads as TGTGCCAGCAGCTGGGGTATCCGGACAGGAAAAAACTATGGCTACACCTTC.

This clone was recorded only once. The rearrangement uses TRBV7-9 and TRBJ2-1; perhaps TRBD1 as D (5 bases). The CDR3 runs to 14 residues. Germline-derived CDR1 and CDR2 are SEHNR and FQNEAQ (reference sequence). V lost 4 bases and J 4 bases, leaving 11 bases between the germline ends. CDR3 sequence reads: CASSSIGAYNEQFF. The DNA for the CDR3 is TGTGCCAGCAGCTCCATAGGGGCTTACAATGAGCAGTTCTTC.

A note on this clone: Other DNA sequences in this sample translate to the same CDR3. The V and J genes are TRBV2 and TRBJ2-7; the match to TRBD1 covers 11 bases. From germline, CDR1 is SNHLY and CDR2 FYNNEI. J lost 4 bases, V lost 6 bases, and 5 bases had no gene match. The CDR3 has 14 amino acids. The CDR3, as DNA: TGTGCCAGCAGGGGGACAGGGGGTAGATACGAGCAGTACTTC. Translated: CASRGTGGRYEQYF.

The CDR3 DNA sequence: TGTGCCAGCAGCATAACTAAGAAAGATACAGGGGTGACAGATACGCAGTATTTT. It specifies CASSITKKDTGVTDTQYF. The V and J genes are TRBV9 and TRBJ2-3, with TRBD1 identical over 7 bases. The ends lost 4 bases at V and 3 bases at J; junction bases unmatched: 17. The length of the CDR3 is 18 residues. Germline CDR1 and CDR2: SGDLS and YYNGEE. The full variable domain, with the rest looked up from reference TRBV9 and TRBJ2-3, is DSGVTQTPKHLITATGQRVTLRCSPRSGDLSVYWYQQSLDQGLQFLIQYYNGEERAKGNILERFSAQQFPDLHSELNLSSLELGDSALYFCASSITKKDTGVTDTQYFGPGTRLTVL.

This sequence joins TRBV3-1 (or the pseudogene TRBV3-2) and TRBJ2-4; 7 bases map to TRBD1. The V and J ends lost 4 bases and 9 bases, in that order; junction bases with no gene match: 6. This CDR3 spans 13 amino acids. The V gene's germline CDR1 is LGHDT and CDR2 YNNKEL (reference sequence). CDR3 residues: CASSPDRAAIQYF. DNA of the CDR3: TGTGCCAGCAGCCCTGACAGGGCCGCCATTCAGTACTTC.

This clone came up once. The chain combines TRBV29-1 with TRBJ1-3; TRBD1 matches 7 bases. The CDR3 runs 13 residues. The germline CDR1 and CDR2 sequences are SQVTM and ANQGSEA. J gave up 8 bases and V 0 bases, and 4 bases lay outside the gene matches. This CDR3 reads CSVEENRGDTIYF. The CDR3 DNA reads as TGCAGCGTTGAAGAGAACAGGGGAGACACCATATATTTT.

This clone occurred once. CDR3 DNA sequence: TGTGCCAGCAGCGAGGGGACAGGGGGTATCAATGAGCAGTTCTTC. It encodes CASSEGTGGINEQFF. The chain couples TRBV2 to TRBJ2-1; 11 nucleotides align to TRBD1. Germline lookup yields CDR1 SNHLY and CDR2 FYNNEI. Trimming at V came to 6 bases and at J to 6 bases, leaving 7 bases not matched to a gene. CDR3 length: 15 amino acids.

This chain connects TRBV20-1 to TRBJ1-1; D is possibly TRBD1 (6 bases). CDR1 DFQATT and CDR2 SNEGSKA come from the germline V gene (reference sequence). This CDR3 contains 10 residues. V was pared by 6 bases and J by 8 bases, with 10 bases between. CDR3 region: CSALDSEAFF. The CDR3 DNA sequence: TGCAGTGCGCTGGACAGCGAAGCTTTCTTT.

The chain employs TRBV5-1 and TRBJ2-5; 10 bases line up with TRBD1. This CDR3 region has 15 residues. With 0 bases clipped from V and 5 bases from J, the junction kept 4 bases outside the gene matches. Per the germline V gene, CDR1 is SGHRS and CDR2 is YFSETQ. CDR3 DNA: TGCGCCAGCAGCTTGGGGACAGGGGGTTACGAGACCCAGTACTTC. It codes for CASSLGTGGYETQYF.

The J gene is TRBJ2-6, the V gene TRBV9, with TRBD1 as a possible D gene (6 bases). Trimming pared 4 bases from V and 1 base from J, leaving 15 bases between. The CDR3 has 17 residues. Germline V gene lookup returns CDR1 SGDLS and CDR2 YYNGEE. The CDR3 DNA is TGTGCCAGCAGCATCCGGGACAAGGAGTCTGGGGCCAACGTCCTGACTTTC. This translates into CASSIRDKESGANVLTF.

The V and J genes are TRBV4-1 and TRBJ1-5; D gene uncertain. Germline CDR1 MGHRA, CDR2 YSYEKL. The V end lost 4 bases, the J end lost 0 bases, and 10 bases lay between the germline ends. The CDR3 is made up of 15 amino acids. CDR3 sequence (DNA): TGCGCCAGCAGCCCTTGGGCTCCTAGCAATCAGCCCCAGCATTTT. Residues: CASSPWAPSNQPQHF.

The chain carries TRBV7-8 and TRBJ2-1; weak D call: TRBD2 (7 bases). This CDR3 comprises 17 residues. Between the trimmed V and J ends, which lost 5 bases and 0 bases, there was a span of 17 bases. Germline V gives CDR1 SGHVS, CDR2 FQNEAQ. The chain's CDR3 is CASSQIRGASSYNEQFF. The CDR3, as DNA: TGTGCCAGCAGCCAAATTCGGGGGGCGAGCTCCTACAATGAGCAGTTCTTC.

This clone has only one observation. V and J are TRBV5-1 and TRBJ1-1, with D possibly being TRBD1 (5 bases). The length of the CDR3 is 18 residues. With 3 bases removed from V and 0 bases from J, the gap between germline ends came to 21 bases. Germline CDR1 reads SGHRS; CDR2 reads YFSETQ. CDR3 in DNA: TGCGCCAGCAGCTCCCCCGGGCAGGGAGGGACCATGAACACTGAAGCTTTCTTT. This translates into CASSSPGQGGTMNTEAFF.

This chain links TRBV30 with TRBJ2-4; 10 bases map to TRBD2. The CDR3 loop spans 15 amino acids. The trim removed 1 base at V and 4 bases at J, leaving 4 bases unmatched. Germline-derived CDR1 and CDR2 are GTSNPN and SVGIG (reference sequence). CDR3 bases: TGTGCCTGGAGTGGTAATAGCGGGGGGAAAAACATTCAGTACTTC. Its protein product is CAWSGNSGGKNIQYF.

The chain links TRBV7-2 to TRBJ2-5; tentative D call: TRBD1 (6 bases). Germline V gives CDR1 SGHTA, CDR2 FQGNSA. CDR3 length: 16 residues. V was trimmed by 5 bases and J by 4 bases, leaving 20 bases between them. CDR3 loop: CASSPVGAGSGETQYF. The CDR3 DNA is TGTGCCAGCAGCCCGGTGGGGGCCGGTAGTGGAGAGACCCAGTACTTC.